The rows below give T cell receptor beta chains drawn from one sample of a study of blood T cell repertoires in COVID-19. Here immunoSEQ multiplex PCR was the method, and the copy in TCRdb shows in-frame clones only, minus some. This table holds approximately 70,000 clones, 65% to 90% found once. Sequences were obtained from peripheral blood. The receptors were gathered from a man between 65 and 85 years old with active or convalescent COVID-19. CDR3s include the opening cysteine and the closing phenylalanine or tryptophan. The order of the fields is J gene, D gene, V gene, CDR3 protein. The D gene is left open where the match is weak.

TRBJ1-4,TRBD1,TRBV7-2,CASSKDRGDASGEKLFF
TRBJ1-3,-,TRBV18,CASSPSWGLRNTIYF
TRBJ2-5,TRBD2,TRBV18,CASSPRTSGKETQYF
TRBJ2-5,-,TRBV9,CASSVAGLGQETQYF
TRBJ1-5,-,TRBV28,CASSYPPGGNQPQHF
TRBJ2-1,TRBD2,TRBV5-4,CASSWGGGSYRPNEQFF
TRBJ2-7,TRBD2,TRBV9,CASSAGTSGAYEQYF
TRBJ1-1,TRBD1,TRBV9,CASSVSKGAGDTEAFF
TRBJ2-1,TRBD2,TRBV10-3,CAISRTGTSGSVEQFF
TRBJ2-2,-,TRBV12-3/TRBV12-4,CASSSYTGELFF
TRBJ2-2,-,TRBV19,CASRPDSLNTGELFF
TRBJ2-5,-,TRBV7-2,CASSTTVQETQYF
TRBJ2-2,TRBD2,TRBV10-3,CAISALAGAVSGELFF
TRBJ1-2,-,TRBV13,CASSFEGRGYGYTF
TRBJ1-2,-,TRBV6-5,CATTKNPAGYSYTF
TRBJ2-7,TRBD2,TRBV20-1,CSASPGLAELPPYEQYF
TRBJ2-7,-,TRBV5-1,CASSRVADSYEQYF
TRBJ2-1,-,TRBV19,CASSIGSSYNEQFF